The 8 T cell receptor beta chains given below trace back to one sample, sequenced in a study of human CD8 memory T cell subsets. UMI-labeled 5' RACE was the method by which TCR beta libraries were made. Following a re-call of the 5' RACE reads, TCRdb has one entry per CDR3 protein and lacks DNA. The sample's table shows some 10,000 distinct CDR3 sequences. Sequenced: CD8+ stem-like memory T cells (TSCM and TCM) sorted from PBMCs. As for subset: stem-like memory CD8 T cells (TSTEM), CCR7+ PD-1- TIGIT-. These receptors were taken from a human donor in good health.

The chain recombines TRBV7-6 with TRBJ2-3; the D gene TCRdb calls, TRBD1, cannot be checked with no DNA. Germline loops: CDR1 SGHVS, CDR2 FNYEAQ. The CDR3 is made up of 15 amino acids. The CDR3 sequence: CASSRTAGVTDTQYF. The full variable domain, in which reference TRBV7-6 and TRBJ2-3 provide the parts outside the CDR3, is GAGVSQSPRYKVTKRGQDVALRCDPISGHVSLYWYRQALGQGPEFLTYFNYEAQQDKSGLPNDRFSAERPEGSISTLTIQRTEQRDSAMYRCASSRTAGVTDTQYFGPGTRLTVL.

The V gene is TRBV11-2, the J gene TRBJ2-7; TCRdb names TRBD1, which stays unverified in the absence of DNA. CDR1 is SGHAT and CDR2 is FQNNGV in the germline V gene. CDR3 length: 15 amino acids. The chain's CDR3 is CASSLSGRLSYEQYF.

V usage is TRBV4-1 and J usage is TRBJ2-7; absent DNA, TCRdb's TRBD2 call cannot be checked. CDR1 is MGHRA and CDR2 is YSYEKL in the germline V gene. CDR3 length: 15 amino acids. The CDR3: CASSQVMGLVYEQYF.

V usage is TRBV28 and J usage is TRBJ1-2; TCRdb returns TRBD1, unconfirmable since there is no DNA. In germline, CDR1 is MDHEN, CDR2 SYDVKM. This CDR3 region has 18 residues. CDR3 sequence: CASSLGVGGTAGDYGYTF.

The chain uses TRBV10-3 and TRBJ2-1; the D gene TCRdb calls, TRBD2, cannot be checked with no DNA. The V gene's germline CDR1 is ENHRY and CDR2 SYGVKD. CDR3 length: 13 residues. The CDR3: CAISVEGYNEQFF.

The chain couples TRBV6-5 to TRBJ1-5. The length of the CDR3 is 13 residues. Looked up from germline, CDR1 is MNHEY and CDR2 is SVGAGI. CDR3 residues: CASSDSAYQPQHF.

V and J are TRBV4-3 and TRBJ1-2; TCRdb indicates TRBD1, and absent DNA this call remains unverified. This CDR3 is 16 amino acids long. The V gene's germline CDR1 is LGHNA and CDR2 YSLEER. The CDR3 spells CASSQDREGGVYGYTF.

The V gene is TRBV28, the J gene TRBJ2-7; TCRdb lists TRBD2, though no DNA is available to test this call. Germline loops: CDR1 MDHEN, CDR2 SYDVKM. There are 17 residues in the CDR3. CDR3: CASSPRSLAGARYEQYF.